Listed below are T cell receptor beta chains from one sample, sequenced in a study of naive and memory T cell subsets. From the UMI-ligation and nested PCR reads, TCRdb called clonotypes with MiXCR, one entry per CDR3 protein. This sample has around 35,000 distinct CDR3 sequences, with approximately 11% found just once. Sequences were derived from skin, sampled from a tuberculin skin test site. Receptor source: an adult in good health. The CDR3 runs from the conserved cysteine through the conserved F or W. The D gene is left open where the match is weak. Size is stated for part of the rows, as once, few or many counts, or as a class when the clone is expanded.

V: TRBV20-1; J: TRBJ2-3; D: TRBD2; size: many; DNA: TGCAGTGCCAGGGCGGGAGACGGCACAGATACGCAGTATTTT; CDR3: CSARAGDGTDTQYF
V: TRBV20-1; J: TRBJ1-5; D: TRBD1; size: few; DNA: TGCAGTGCTAGGATGCAGACAGGGGCAAATCAGCCCCAGCATTTT; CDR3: CSARMQTGANQPQHF
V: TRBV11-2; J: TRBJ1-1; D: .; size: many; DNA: TGTGCCAGCAGCTTAGGGGGGGGGTTAGGGTACACTGAAGCTTTCTTT; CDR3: CASSLGGGLGYTEAFF
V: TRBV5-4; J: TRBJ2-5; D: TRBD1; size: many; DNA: TGTGCCAGCAGCTCGGGACAGAGAGAGACCCAGTACTTC; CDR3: CASSSGQRETQYF
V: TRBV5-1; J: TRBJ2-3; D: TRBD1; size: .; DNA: TGCGTCAGCAGCTTGGACAGGGGCACAGATACGCAGTATTTT; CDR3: CVSSLDRGTDTQYF
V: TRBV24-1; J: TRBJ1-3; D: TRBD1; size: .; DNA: TGTGCCACCAGTGACGGCGGGACAGGAGATTCTGGAAACACCATATATTTT; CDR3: CATSDGGTGDSGNTIYF
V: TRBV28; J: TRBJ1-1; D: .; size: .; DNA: TGTGCCAGCGGGAGGGCTCTACAGGCTTTCTTT; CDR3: CASGRALQAFF
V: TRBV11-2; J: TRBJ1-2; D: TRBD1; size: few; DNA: TGTGCCAGCAGCTTAGATGATGACAGGGGGGGAAGATTCTATGGCTACACCTTC; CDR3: CASSLDDDRGGRFYGYTF
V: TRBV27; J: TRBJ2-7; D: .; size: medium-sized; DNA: TGTGCCAGCAGTTTGAGGGGAACTTACTCCTACGAGCAGTACTTC; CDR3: CASSLRGTYSYEQYF
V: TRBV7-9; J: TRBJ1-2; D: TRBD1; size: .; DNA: TGTGCCAGCAGCCTACAGGGGACCTATGGCTACACCTTC; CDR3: CASSLQGTYGYTF
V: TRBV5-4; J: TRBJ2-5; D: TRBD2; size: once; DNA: TGTGCCAGCAGCTTAGTACTAGCGGAAGAGACCCAGTACTTC; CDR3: CASSLVLAEETQYF
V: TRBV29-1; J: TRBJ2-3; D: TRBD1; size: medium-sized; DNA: TGCAGCGTTGCCGGGGGTATACAGGGGGCTAAACCAGATACGCAGTATTTT; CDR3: CSVAGGIQGAKPDTQYF
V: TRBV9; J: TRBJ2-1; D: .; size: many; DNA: TGTGCCAGCAGCCTGGGTCAGACCATGAGCTCCTACAATGAGCAGTTCTTC; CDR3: CASSLGQTMSSYNEQFF
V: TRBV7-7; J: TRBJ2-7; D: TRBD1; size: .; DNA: TGTGCTAGCAGCTTAGGGCCTATTACAGGGGGCAGGGACGAGCAGTACTTC; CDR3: CASSLGPITGGRDEQYF
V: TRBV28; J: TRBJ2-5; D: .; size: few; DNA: TGTGCCAGCAGTCCACGGGAGACCCAGTACTTC; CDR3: CASSPRETQYF
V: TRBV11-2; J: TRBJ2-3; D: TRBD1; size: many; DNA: TGTGCCAGCAGCCCCGGGACAGGGAGGGTAGATACGCAGTATTTT; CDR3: CASSPGTGRVDTQYF
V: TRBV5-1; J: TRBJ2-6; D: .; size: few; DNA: TGCGCCAGTCGTTTCCCTGGGGCCAACGTCCTGACTTTC; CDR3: CASRFPGANVLTF
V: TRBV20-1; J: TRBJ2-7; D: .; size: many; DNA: TGCAGTGCTAACAAGGCCTACGAGCAGTACTTC; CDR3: CSANKAYEQYF
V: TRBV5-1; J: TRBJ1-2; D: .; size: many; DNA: TGCGCCAGCAGCTTGGAGCCTCAATATGGCTACACCTTC; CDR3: CASSLEPQYGYTF
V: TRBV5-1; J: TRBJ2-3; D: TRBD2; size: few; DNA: TGCGCCAGCAGCTTAGGGACTAGCCGCTCCTTCACAGATACGCAGTATTTT; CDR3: CASSLGTSRSFTDTQYF
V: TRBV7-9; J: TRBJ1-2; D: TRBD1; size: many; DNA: TGTGCCAGCCCGACAGGGGCGGATGGCTATGGCTACACCTTC; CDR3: CASPTGADGYGYTF
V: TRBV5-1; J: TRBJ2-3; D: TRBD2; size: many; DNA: TGCGCCAGCAGCTCTCCCACTCGATGGGGGGGAAAGAGCACAGATACGCAGTATTTT; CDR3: CASSSPTRWGGKSTDTQYF
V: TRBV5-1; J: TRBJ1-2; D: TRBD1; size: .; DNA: TGCGCCAGCAGCTTGGGACAGGGAGGAGCGCGTGGCTACACCTTC; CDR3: CASSLGQGGARGYTF
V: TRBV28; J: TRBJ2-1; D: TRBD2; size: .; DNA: TGTGCCAGCAGCCTCACTAGCGGGAGGAGGAATGAGCAGTTCTTC; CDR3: CASSLTSGRRNEQFF
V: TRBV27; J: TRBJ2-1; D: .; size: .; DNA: TGTGCCAGCAGTTTTCGGCCCTACAATGAGCAGTTCTTC; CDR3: CASSFRPYNEQFF
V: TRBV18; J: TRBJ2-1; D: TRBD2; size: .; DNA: TGTGCCAGCTCACCAGGGATAGCGGGAACGAAGAATGAGCAGTTCTTC; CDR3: CASSPGIAGTKNEQFF
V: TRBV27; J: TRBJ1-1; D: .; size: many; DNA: TGTGCCAGCAGGGCGTGGACGGATGAAGCTTTCTTT; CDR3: CASRAWTDEAFF
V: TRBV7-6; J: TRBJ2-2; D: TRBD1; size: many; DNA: TGTGCCAGCAGCTTGGGACAGACCCCGAACACCGGGGAGCTGTTTTTT; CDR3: CASSLGQTPNTGELFF
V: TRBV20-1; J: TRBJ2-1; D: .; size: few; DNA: TGCAGTGCTAGAGATAGGGCAGGCTCCTACAATGAGCAGTTCTTC; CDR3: CSARDRAGSYNEQFF
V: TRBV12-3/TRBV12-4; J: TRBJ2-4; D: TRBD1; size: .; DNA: TGTGCCAGCAGTCATGGGACAGGGGGCCCTTTAAACATTCAGTACTTC; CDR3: CASSHGTGGPLNIQYF
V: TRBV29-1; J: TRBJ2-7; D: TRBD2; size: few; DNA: TGCAGCGCCGCCGGGACGGGGGGCTACGAGCAGTACTTC; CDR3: CSAAGTGGYEQYF
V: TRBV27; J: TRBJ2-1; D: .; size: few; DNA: TGTGCCAGCAGTTTACAAGCGGCAAGCTCCTACAATGAGCAGTTCTTC; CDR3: CASSLQAASSYNEQFF
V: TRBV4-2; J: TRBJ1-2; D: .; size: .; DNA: TGTGCCAGCAGCCAAGAGTCAAGGAACTATGGCTACACCTTC; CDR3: CASSQESRNYGYTF
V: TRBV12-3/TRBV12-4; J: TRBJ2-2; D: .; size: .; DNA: TGTGCCAGCAGTTTGCAGGGGACCGGGGAGCTGTTTTTT; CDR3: CASSLQGTGELFF
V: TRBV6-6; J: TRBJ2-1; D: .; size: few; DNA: TGTGCCAGCAGTTCACAGGGAGCGTACAATGAGCAGTTCTTC; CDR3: CASSSQGAYNEQFF
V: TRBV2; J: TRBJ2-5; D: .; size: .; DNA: TGTGCCAGCAGTACCAGGATTCAAGAGACCCAGTACTTC; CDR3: CASSTRIQETQYF
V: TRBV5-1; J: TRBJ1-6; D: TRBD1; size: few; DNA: TGCGCCAGCAGAATCGGACAGGAGCGTTCACCCCTCCACTTT; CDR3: CASRIGQERSPLHF
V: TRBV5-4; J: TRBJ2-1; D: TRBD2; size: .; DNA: TGTGCCAGCAGCGCCGACCTGGCGGGAGATGGCAATGAGCAGTTCTTC; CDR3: CASSADLAGDGNEQFF
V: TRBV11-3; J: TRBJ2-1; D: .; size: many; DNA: TGTGCCAGCAGCTTAGGAAGTACATCCTTCGATGAGCAGTTCTTC; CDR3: CASSLGSTSFDEQFF
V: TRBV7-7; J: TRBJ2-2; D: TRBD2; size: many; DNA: TGTGCTAGCAGCCCGCGGGGGAACGTAGACACCGGGGAGCTGTTTTTT; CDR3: CASSPRGNVDTGELFF
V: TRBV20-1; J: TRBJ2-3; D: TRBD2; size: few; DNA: TGCAGTGCTAGAGATAGCGGGAGCGCGGAAGATACGCAGTATTTT; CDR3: CSARDSGSAEDTQYF
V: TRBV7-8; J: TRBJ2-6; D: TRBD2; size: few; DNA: TGTGCCAGCAGCTCTCGGGGGGATAGCTCTGGGGCCAACGTCCTGACTTTC; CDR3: CASSSRGDSSGANVLTF
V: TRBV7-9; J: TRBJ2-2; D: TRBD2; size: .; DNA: TGTGCCAGCAGCTTAGTGAGCGGGAGGATCGGGGAGCTGTTTTTT; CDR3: CASSLVSGRIGELFF
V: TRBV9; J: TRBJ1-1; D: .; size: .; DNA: TGTGCCAGCAGCGTATACCCCTGGGGAGGTTCTGAAGCTTTCTTT; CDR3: CASSVYPWGGSEAFF
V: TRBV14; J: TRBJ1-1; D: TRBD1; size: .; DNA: TGTGCCAGCAGCCAAGATACTGTTGGGACAGGTTTTCAAGCTTTCTTT; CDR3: CASSQDTVGTGFQAFF
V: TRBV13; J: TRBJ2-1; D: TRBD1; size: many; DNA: TGTGCCAGCAGCTCGACAGGGAATTCCTACAATGAGCAGTTCTTC; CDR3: CASSSTGNSYNEQFF
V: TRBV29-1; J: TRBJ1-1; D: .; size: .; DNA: TGCAGCGTTGAGGAGAACACTGAAGCTTTCTTT; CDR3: CSVEENTEAFF
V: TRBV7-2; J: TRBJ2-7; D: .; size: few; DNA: TGTGCCAGCAGCTTAGATTTAGGTGCAGTTTGGGGGCTAGTATACGAGCAGTACTTC; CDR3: CASSLDLGAVWGLVYEQYF
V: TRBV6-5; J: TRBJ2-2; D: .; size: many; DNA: TGTGCCAGCAGTTACCCCGGTACCGGGGAGCTGTTTTTT; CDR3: CASSYPGTGELFF
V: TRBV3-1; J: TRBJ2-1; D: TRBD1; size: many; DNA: TGTGCCAGCAGCCACTGGGACAGGACCCACAATGAGCAGTTCTTC; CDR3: CASSHWDRTHNEQFF
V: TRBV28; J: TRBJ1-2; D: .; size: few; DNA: TGTGCCAGCAGTTTACGGCGGGAGAGGGGCTATGGCTACACCTTC; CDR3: CASSLRRERGYGYTF